A single T cell receptor beta chain is shown here with its context. Its antigen is not known. This entry comes from a study of T cells in tuberculosis. Study-wide results and caveats: Active tuberculosis cases were adults; controls were adolescents.

Sequencing was performed with immunoSEQ multiplex PCR; in TCRdb, only in-frame clones are kept and a portion is missing. The table records 35,000 to 40,000 clones, 90% to 95% of them present only once. Germline V CDR1 and CDR2: LGHNT, FRNRAP. V was shortened by 2 bases and J by 6 bases, with 10 bases between the two germline ends. The CDR3 extends over 13 amino acids. The chain is built from TRBV12-5 and TRBJ1-1; D is undetermined. This TCR came from a donor aged 5 to 30 with latent tuberculosis or without tuberculosis infection. Some clones in this sample may be carry-over from other donors' samples. The sample comprised PBMCs. CDR3 loop: CASGLTFIPEAFF. The CDR3 bases are TGTGCTAGTGGTTTGACATTTATCCCTGAAGCTTTCTTT.